Following are 17 T cell receptor beta chains from one sample sequenced in a study of T cells in women clearing cervical HPV infection. The repertoire was sequenced with immunoSEQ multiplex PCR; TCRdb's copy has only in-frame clones and lacks some. The sample's table shows 30,000 to 35,000 clones. Sequencing was carried out using blood buffy coat. The receptors stem from a woman between 18 and 70 years old with a cervical HPV16 infection that either progressed to CIN3+ or cleared (not recorded which).

In the case of this clone: The read falls 3 residues short of the CDR3 end, and the missing part is taken from the germline J gene. V gene TRBV7-2 combines with J gene TRBJ1-1; 7 bases line up with TRBD1. Germline-derived CDR1 and CDR2 are SGHTA and FQGNSA. The CDR3 has 15 residues. With V trimmed by 5 bases and J by 3 bases, 9 bases remained unmatched. The CDR3 DNA, read in part, is TGTGCCAGCAGCGCAGTAGACAGGGTATACACTGAA. It encodes CASSAVDRVYTE. The whole CDR3 protein reads CASSAVDRVYTEAFF.

Notes on this clone: The CDR3 end lies 3 residues beyond the end of the read and is filled in from the germline J gene. The chain has TRBV4-1 and TRBJ1-4, with D uncertain. Per germline, CDR1 MGHRA and CDR2 YSYEKL. The CDR3 covers 18 residues. Deletions cut 4 bases from V and 1 base from J, with 19 bases between. CDR3 sequence: CASSPRLQVKKTNEKLFF. The sequenced part of the CDR3 DNA is TGCGCCAGCAGCCCGAGGTTGCAGGTTAAGAAAACTAATGAAAAA.

As for this clone: Coverage ceases 3 residues before the CDR3 finishes, and the germline J gene fills in the end. The rearrangement links TRBV5-1 to TRBJ2-5, with D perhaps TRBD2 (7 bases). CDR1 SGHRS and CDR2 YFSETQ come from the germline V gene. V was trimmed by 0 bases and J by 5 bases, leaving 11 bases between them. This CDR3 has 14 residues. The CDR3 spells CASSLAGGPETQYF. The covered CDR3 bases are TGCGCCAGCAGCTTGGCCGGGGGGCCTGAGACC.

A word on this clone: Coverage ceases 3 residues before the CDR3 finishes, and the germline J gene fills in the end. This chain uses TRBV18 with TRBJ1-2, with D tentatively TRBD1 (5 bases). CDR1 and CDR2 (germline): KGHSH, LQKENI. The CDR3 is 12 residues long. CDR3 in amino acids: CASSPADNDYTF. The CDR3 DNA, read in part, is TGTGCCAGCTCACCAGCGGACAATGAC.

The CDR3 protein is CASRAQGGGNTIYF. The covered CDR3 bases are TGCGCCAGCCGTGCGCAGGGTGGGGGAAACACC. The rearrangement uses TRBV5-1 and TRBJ1-3; the D gene is possibly TRBD1 (5 bases). The sequence runs out 3 residues before the end of the CDR3; the remainder is reconstructed from the germline J gene. The CDR3 is 14 residues long. Germline values: CDR1 SGHRS, CDR2 YFSETQ. The germline V and J ends were trimmed by 7 bases and 4 bases, with 15 bases remaining between them.

Comment on this clone: The sequence runs out 3 residues before the end of the CDR3; the remainder is reconstructed from the germline J gene. Other nucleotide sequences in the sample specify the same CDR3. The chain links TRBV18 to TRBJ1-1; D ambiguous. The CDR3 loop spans 15 amino acids. Germline V gene sequence: CDR1 KGHSH, CDR2 LQKENI. Trimming stripped 5 bases from V and 1 base from J, with 14 bases between. The DNA read from the CDR3 is TGTGCCAGCTCAAAACGAACGACTGGGAACACTGAA. It codes for CASSKRTTGNTE. In full, the CDR3 reads CASSKRTTGNTEAFF.

Regarding this clone: The read gets to within 3 residues of the CDR3 end, and the germline J gene fills in the rest. The genes are TRBV20-1 and TRBJ1-3, with D uncertain. V was clipped by 1 base and J by 8 bases, with 9 bases between them. The germline gives CDR1 DFQATT, CDR2 SNEGSKA (reference sequence). CDR3 length: 12 amino acids. The sequenced CDR3 bases are TGCAGTGCTAGAGGCCTGCTAGACACC. Translated, it gives CSARGLLDT. The whole CDR3 sequence is CSARGLLDTIYF.

As concerns this clone: The sequence runs out 3 residues before the end of the CDR3; the remainder is reconstructed from the germline J gene. The gene calls are TRBV7-3 and TRBJ2-3; 16 bases are shared with TRBD2. Germline assignment: CDR1 SGHTA and CDR2 FQGTGA. The CDR3 contains 17 residues. The DNA read from the CDR3 is TGTGCCAGCAGCAAGACCGGGACTAGCGGGGGGGAAGAGACG. Protein sequence: CASSKTGTSGGEET. The complete CDR3 sequence is CASSKTGTSGGEETQYF.

Turning to this clone: The CDR3 end lies 3 residues beyond the end of the read and is filled in from the germline J gene. The rearrangement uses TRBV20-1 and TRBJ1-4; a weak D match, TRBD1 (5 bases). Trimming took off 5 bases at V and 7 bases at J, with 14 bases between the two ends. The CDR3 has 13 amino acids. The germline CDR1 and CDR2 sequences are DFQATT and SNEGSKA (reference sequence). The CDR3 DNA, read in part, is TGCAGTGCTGCACCGCGCAGGGTTGAAAAA. Translated, it gives CSAAPRRVEK. The whole CDR3 sequence is CSAAPRRVEKLFF.

CDR3 residues: CASSPDSLRGYTF. Partial CDR3 DNA: TGTGCCAGTAGTCCGGACAGTTTAAGGGGC. J is TRBJ1-2 and V is TRBV19; perhaps TRBD1 as D (6 bases). The read ends 3 residues before the CDR3 terminus; that terminus is restored from the germline J gene. The CDR3 covers 13 residues. Germline loops: CDR1 LNHDA, CDR2 SQIVND (reference sequence).

A note on this clone: The read falls 3 residues short of the CDR3 end, and the missing part is taken from the germline J gene. The chain couples TRBV7-9 to TRBJ1-2; D is unclear. Germline loops: CDR1 SEHNR, CDR2 FQNEAQ (reference sequence). The CDR3 is 15 residues long. The CDR3: CASSPLGWEKHDYTF. The sequenced CDR3 bases are TGTGCCAGCAGCCCACTAGGGTGGGAGAAACATGAC.

The CDR3 spells CASSPRDSYDYTF. Incomplete CDR3 DNA: TGTGCCAGCTCACCGCGTGACTCCTACGAC. This chain uses TRBV18 with TRBJ1-2; D ambiguous. The read ends 3 residues before the CDR3 terminus; that terminus is restored from the germline J gene. CDR1 is KGHSH, CDR2 LQKENI, per germline. The CDR3 has 13 amino acids.

Concerning this clone: The CDR3 goes on 3 residues after the read ends, and that part is filled in from the germline J gene. V is TRBV5-6 and J is TRBJ1-1, with 10 bases lining up with TRBD1. Germline lookup yields CDR1 SGHDT and CDR2 YYEEEE. The length of the CDR3 is 14 residues. V lost 4 bases to trimming and J lost 3 bases; unmatched junction nucleotides: 3. The sequenced part of the CDR3 DNA is TGTGCCAGCAGCCGGGACAGGGGCTACACTGAA. It encodes CASSRDRGYTE. The full CDR3 protein reads CASSRDRGYTEAFF.

About this clone itself: The read terminates 3 residues before the CDR3 end, so the remaining end is supplied by the germline J gene. The chain is built from TRBV5-6 and TRBJ1-5; D is uncertain. Trimming removed 0 bases from V and 4 bases from J, with 11 bases in between. The CDR3 covers 15 residues. Germline CDR1 reads SGHDT; CDR2 reads YYEEEE. The CDR3: CASSLAAAGNQPQHF. The CDR3 bases that were read are TGTGCCAGCAGCTTGGCGGCAGCAGGAAATCAGCCC.

Worth noting for this clone: The sequenced fragment ends 3 residues before the CDR3 boundary, so the rest is inferred from the germline J gene. The chain has TRBV12-3 or TRBV12-4 and TRBJ2-1, with 10 bases lining up with TRBD2. With 7 bases clipped from V and 7 bases from J, the junction kept 13 bases outside the gene matches. This CDR3 spans 16 amino acids. The sequenced CDR3 bases are TGTGCCAGCAACCTACTTCCTAGCGGGAGTCTGAATGAG. Protein: CASNLLPSGSLNE. The CDR3 as a whole reads CASNLLPSGSLNEQFF.

Comments on this clone: The read terminates 3 residues before the CDR3 end, so the remaining end is supplied by the germline J gene. The genes are TRBV6-1 and TRBJ1-2; TRBD1 is a possible D gene (5 bases). CDR3 length equals 13 residues. Deletions cut 3 bases from V and 3 bases from J, with 8 bases between. The germline V gene encodes CDR1 MNHNS and CDR2 SASEGT. Here the CDR3 reads CASSDQGYYGYTF. The part of the CDR3 DNA that was read is TGTGCCAGCAGTGACCAGGGTTACTATGGC.

Considering frequency, this clone is medium-sized (0.01 to 0.1%). The read terminates 3 residues ahead of where the CDR3 ends, so the germline J gene completes it. The chain carries TRBV6-1 and TRBJ2-4, with TRBD1 matching over 8 bases. Germline V gene sequence: CDR1 MNHNS, CDR2 SASEGT. With 1 base clipped from V and 0 bases from J, the junction kept 5 bases outside the gene matches. This CDR3 spans 17 amino acids. Partial CDR3 DNA: TGTGCCAGCAGTGAAGTTGGGACAGGCTTAGCCAAAAACATT. Protein: CASSEVGTGLAKNI. The entire CDR3 is CASSEVGTGLAKNIQYF.